Described below is a single TCR beta chain sequence and its context. Its cognate antigen is unknown. The data derive from a study of cytomegalovirus exposure and HLA in healthy donors. As for the study in general: Genotyping showed about 80% of roughly 400 donors falling in the Caucasian-associated ancestry cluster.

It was with 60 Vbeta and 13 Jbeta primers that the PCR ran. TCRdb keeps only in-frame clones here, not all; method: immunoSEQ multiplex PCR. The table shows over 100,000 clones, with roughly 9% occurring only once. V was trimmed by 2 bases and J by 4 bases, leaving 12 bases between them. The CDR3 loop spans 16 amino acids. Per germline, CDR1 MNHEY and CDR2 SVGAGI. Regarding the study as a whole: According to a later analysis, donors in an Asian-associated ancestry cluster reportedly had fewer N-insertions than the roughly 640-donor mean.

Sequences were obtained from PBMCs. The source is a woman in her thirties or forties in good health and CMV-seropositive. This sequence joins TRBV6-5 and TRBJ1-6; perhaps TRBD1 as D (5 bases). CDR3 bases: TGTGCCAGCAGTTACCGCACAGGAAGGTATAATTCACCCCTCCACTTT. Protein sequence: CASSYRTGRYNSPLHF.